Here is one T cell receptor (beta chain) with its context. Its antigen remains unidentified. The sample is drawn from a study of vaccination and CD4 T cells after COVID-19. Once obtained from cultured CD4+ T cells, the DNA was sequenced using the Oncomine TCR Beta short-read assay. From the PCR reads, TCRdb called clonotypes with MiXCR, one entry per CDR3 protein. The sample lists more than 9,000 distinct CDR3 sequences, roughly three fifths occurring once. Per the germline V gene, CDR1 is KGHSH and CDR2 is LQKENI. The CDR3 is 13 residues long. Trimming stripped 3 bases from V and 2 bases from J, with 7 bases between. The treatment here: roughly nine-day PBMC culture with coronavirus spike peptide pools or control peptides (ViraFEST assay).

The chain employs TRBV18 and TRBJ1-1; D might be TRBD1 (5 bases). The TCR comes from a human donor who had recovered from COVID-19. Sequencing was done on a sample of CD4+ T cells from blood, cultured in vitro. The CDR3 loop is CASSPGVNTEAFF. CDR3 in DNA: TGTGCCAGCTCACCGGGGGTAAACACTGAAGCTTTCTTT. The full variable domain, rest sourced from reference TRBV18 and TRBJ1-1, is NAGVMQNPRHLVRRRGQEARLRCSPMKGHSHVYWYRQLPEEGLKFMVYLQKENIIDESGMPKERFSAEFPKEGPSILRIQQVVRGDSAAYFCASSPGVNTEAFFGQGTRLTVV.